What follows are 10 T cell receptor beta chains derived from one specimen sequenced in a study of Tregs in tolerant kidney transplant recipients. Recipients received nonmyeloablative bone marrow transplants from related graft donors, with transient mixed chimerism. The data were produced by immunoSEQ multiplex PCR, yet TCRdb's version contains in-frame clones alone and is incomplete. The ten top clones account for 4.1%, within a sample of about 23,000 clones. Sequencing used CD4+ T cells from blood (PBMCs), obtained 6 months after the transplant. Receptors were obtained from a human patient who received a combined kidney and bone marrow transplant. Some T cells may be the graft donor's.

About this clone: The observed sequence ends 3 residues before the CDR3 terminus, with the missing tail filled in from the germline J gene. This chain connects TRBV2 to TRBJ2-7; D remains ambiguous. Germline CDR1 SNHLY, CDR2 FYNNEI. V lost 6 bases and J lost 0, with 9 bases in between. The CDR3 loop spans 13 amino acids. CDR3 bases read: TGTGCCAGCAGAGCGCGTTCCTCCTACGAG. As protein: CASRARSSYE. The whole CDR3 reads CASRARSSYEQYF.

Worth noting for this clone: The sequenced fragment ends 3 residues before the CDR3 boundary, so the rest is inferred from the germline J gene. This chain uses TRBV19 with TRBJ2-5; D is unclear. CDR1 and CDR2 (germline): LNHDA, SQIVND (reference sequence). V dropped 4 bases and J dropped 2 bases, with 8 bases sitting between them. The CDR3 length is 13 residues. The sequenced part of the CDR3 DNA is TGTGCCAGTAGTAAGGTCTTACAAGAGACC. As protein: CASSKVLQET. The CDR3 in full is CASSKVLQETQYF.

Concerning this clone: The CDR3 goes on 3 residues after the read ends, and that part is filled in from the germline J gene. The V gene is TRBV6-1, the J gene TRBJ1-2; TRBD1 matches 7 bases. Germline V lookup: CDR1 MNHNS, CDR2 SASEGT. V lost 2 bases to trimming and J lost 4 bases; unmatched junction nucleotides: 4. The CDR3 consists of 14 residues. CDR3 in amino acids: CASSEKDRIYGYTF. The sequenced CDR3 bases are TGTGCCAGCAGTGAAAAGGACAGGATCTATGGC.

Details on this clone: The CDR3 extends 3 residues past the end of the read, so its final part is completed from the germline J gene. V and J are TRBV6-4 and TRBJ1-5; 8 bases fit TRBD1. This CDR3 is built from 16 residues. With V trimmed by 4 bases and J by 0 bases, 5 bases remained unmatched. The germline V gene encodes CDR1 MRHNA and CDR2 SNTAGT. Partial CDR3 DNA: TGTGCCAGCAGTGTCCCGGACAGGGCTAGCAATCAGCCC. Amino acids: CASSVPDRASNQP. From start to end, the CDR3 is CASSVPDRASNQPQHF.

With regard to this clone: The CDR3 goes on 3 residues after the read ends, and that part is filled in from the germline J gene. The rearrangement links TRBV6-2 or TRBV6-3 to TRBJ2-1, with TRBD2 matching over 8 bases. The CDR3 consists of 15 residues. The junction had 6 bases not matched to a gene; V was cut back by 5 bases and J by 3 bases. Looked up from germline, CDR1 is MNHEY and CDR2 is SVGEGT. The CDR3 is CASSDGGAGYNEQFF. Incomplete CDR3 DNA: TGTGCCAGCAGTGACGGGGGGGCCGGCTACAATGAG.

To note about this clone: The CDR3 goes on 3 residues after the read ends, and that part is filled in from the germline J gene. The chain is built from TRBV2 and TRBJ2-1; 8 bases are a match to TRBD2. V gave up 6 bases and J gave up 2 bases; unmatched junction bases: 6. The CDR3 has 15 residues. Germline-derived CDR1 and CDR2 are SNHLY and FYNNEI. The CDR3 sequence: CASRPLAGPYNEQFF. CDR3 DNA, as far as it was read: TGTGCCAGCAGGCCCCTAGCGGGCCCCTACAATGAG.

Points on this clone: The read terminates 3 residues ahead of where the CDR3 ends, so the germline J gene completes it. The chain links TRBV12-3 or TRBV12-4 to TRBJ2-1; 9 bases line up with TRBD1. The junction had 1 base not matched to a gene; V was cut back by 6 bases and J by 1 base. The CDR3 totals 14 residues. The DNA read from the CDR3 is TGTGCCAGCAGAGGACAGGGGTCCTACAATGAG. As protein: CASRGQGSYNE. The whole CDR3 sequence is CASRGQGSYNEQFF.

The CDR3 DNA, read in part, is TGTGCCAGCAGTTACTCAGGGTACAATGAG. Its protein is CASSYSGYNE. The full CDR3 is CASSYSGYNEQFF. The rearrangement joins TRBV6-2 or TRBV6-3 to TRBJ2-1; D unclear. The CDR3 extends 3 residues past the end of the read, so its final part is completed from the germline J gene. This CDR3 contains 13 residues. The V end lost 0 bases, the J end lost 4 bases, and 4 bases lay between the germline ends. The germline CDR1 and CDR2 sequences are MNHEY and SVGEGT.

This clone is deemed medium-sized by its frequency. This CDR3 reads CASSQGTGSFTGSYTF. The covered CDR3 bases are TGCGCCAGCAGCCAAGGGACAGGTAGTTTTACGGGGAGC. The rearrangement joins TRBV5-1 to TRBJ1-2, with TRBD1 matching 8 bases. The CDR3 end is not reached by the read, which stops 3 residues before it; the germline J gene fills it in. CDR1 and CDR2 (germline): SGHRS, YFSETQ. There are 16 residues in the CDR3.

Note on this clone: The read falls 3 residues short of the CDR3 end, and the missing part is taken from the germline J gene. V is TRBV5-1 and J is TRBJ1-6, with D perhaps matching TRBD1 (6 bases). There are 15 residues in the CDR3. V gave up 2 bases and J gave up 7 bases, with 13 bases separating them. Germline V CDR1 and CDR2: SGHRS, YFSETQ. The covered CDR3 bases are TGCGCCAGCAGCTTTCAGGGGCCTAGAAATTCACCC. Amino acids: CASSFQGPRNSP. The CDR3 in full is CASSFQGPRNSPLHF.